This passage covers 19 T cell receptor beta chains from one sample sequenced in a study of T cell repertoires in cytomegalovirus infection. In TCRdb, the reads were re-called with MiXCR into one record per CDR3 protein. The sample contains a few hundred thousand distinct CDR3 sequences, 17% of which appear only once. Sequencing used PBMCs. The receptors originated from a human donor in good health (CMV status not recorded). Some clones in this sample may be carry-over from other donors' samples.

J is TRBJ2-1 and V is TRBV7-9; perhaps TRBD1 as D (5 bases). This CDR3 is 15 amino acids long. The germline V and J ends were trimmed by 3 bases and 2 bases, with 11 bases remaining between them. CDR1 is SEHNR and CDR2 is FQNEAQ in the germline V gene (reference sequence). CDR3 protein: CASSLGRAAYNEQFF. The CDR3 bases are TGTGCCAGCAGCTTGGGCAGGGCCGCCTACAATGAGCAGTTCTTC.

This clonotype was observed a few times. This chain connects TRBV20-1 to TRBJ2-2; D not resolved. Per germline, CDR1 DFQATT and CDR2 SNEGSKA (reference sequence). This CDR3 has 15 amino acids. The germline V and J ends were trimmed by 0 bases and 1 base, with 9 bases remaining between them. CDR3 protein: CSARDLRKNTGELFF. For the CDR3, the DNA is TGCAGTGCTAGAGATTTGCGGAAGAACACCGGGGAGCTGTTTTTT.

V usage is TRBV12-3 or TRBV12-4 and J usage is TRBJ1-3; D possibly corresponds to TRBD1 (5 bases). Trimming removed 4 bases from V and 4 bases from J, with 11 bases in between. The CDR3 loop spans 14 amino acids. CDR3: CASSYGAAGNTIYF. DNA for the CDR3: TGTGCCAGCAGTTACGGGGCAGCCGGAAACACCATATATTTT.

The chain's CDR3 is CASSAGRATSTDTQYF. CDR3 nucleotide sequence: TGTGCCAGCAGCGCAGGACGGGCAACTAGCACAGATACGCAGTATTTT. The gene calls are TRBV5-4 and TRBJ2-3; D gene ambiguous. Trimming cost V 4 bases and J 0 bases, with 15 bases left between them. This CDR3 comprises 16 residues. CDR1 and CDR2 from the germline V gene are SGHNT and YYREEE (reference sequence). Supplemented by reference TRBV5-4 and TRBJ2-3, the full variable domain reads ETGVTQSPTHLIKTRGQQVTLRCSSQSGHNTVSWYQQALGQGPQFIFQYYREEENGRGNFPPRFSGLQFPNYSSELNVNALELDDSALYLCASSAGRATSTDTQYFGPGTRLTVL.

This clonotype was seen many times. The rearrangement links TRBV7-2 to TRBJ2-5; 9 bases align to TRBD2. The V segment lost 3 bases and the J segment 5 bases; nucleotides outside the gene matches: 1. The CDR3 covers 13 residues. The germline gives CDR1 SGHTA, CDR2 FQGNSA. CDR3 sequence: CASSFTSGETQYF. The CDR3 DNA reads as TGTGCCAGCAGCTTCACTAGCGGGGAGACCCAGTACTTC.

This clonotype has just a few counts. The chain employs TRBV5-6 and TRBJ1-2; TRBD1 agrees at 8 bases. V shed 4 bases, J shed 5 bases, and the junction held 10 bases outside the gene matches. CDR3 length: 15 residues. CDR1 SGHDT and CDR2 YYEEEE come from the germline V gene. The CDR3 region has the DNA TGTGCCAGCAGCAACACCCGGGACAGGCTGTATGGCTACACCTTC. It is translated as CASSNTRDRLYGYTF.

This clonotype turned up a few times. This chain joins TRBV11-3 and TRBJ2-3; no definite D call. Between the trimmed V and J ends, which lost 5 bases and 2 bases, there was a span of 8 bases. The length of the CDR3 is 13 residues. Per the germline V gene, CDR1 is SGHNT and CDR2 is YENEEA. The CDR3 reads CASSTEFTDTQYF. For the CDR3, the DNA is TGTGCCAGCAGCACGGAGTTCACAGATACGCAGTATTTT.

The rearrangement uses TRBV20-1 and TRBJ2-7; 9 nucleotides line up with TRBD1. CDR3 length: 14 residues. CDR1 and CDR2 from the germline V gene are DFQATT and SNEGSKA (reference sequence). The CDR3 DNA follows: TGCAGCTCTGACACCCGGACAGGGGCCTACGAGCAGTACTTC. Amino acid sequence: CSSDTRTGAYEQYF.

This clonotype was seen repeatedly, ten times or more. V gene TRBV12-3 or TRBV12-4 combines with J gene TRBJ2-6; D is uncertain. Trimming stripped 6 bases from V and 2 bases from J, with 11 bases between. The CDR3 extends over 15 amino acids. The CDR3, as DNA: TGTGCCAGCAGCTGGCTGGGTGCTGGGGCCAACGTCCTGACTTTC. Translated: CASSWLGAGANVLTF.

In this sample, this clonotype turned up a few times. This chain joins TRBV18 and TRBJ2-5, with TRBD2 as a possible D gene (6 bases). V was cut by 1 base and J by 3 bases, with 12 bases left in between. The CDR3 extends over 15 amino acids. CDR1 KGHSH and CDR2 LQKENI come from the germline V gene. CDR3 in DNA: TGTGCCAGCTCACCACTAACTAGCCGGAAAGAGACCCAGTACTTC. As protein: CASSPLTSRKETQYF.

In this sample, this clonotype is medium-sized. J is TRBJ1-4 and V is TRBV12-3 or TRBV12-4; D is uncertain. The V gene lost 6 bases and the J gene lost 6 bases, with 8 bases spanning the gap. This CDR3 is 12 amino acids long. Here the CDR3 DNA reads TGTGCCAGCAGGGCCCTGGATGAAAAACTGTTTTTT. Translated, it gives CASRALDEKLFF.

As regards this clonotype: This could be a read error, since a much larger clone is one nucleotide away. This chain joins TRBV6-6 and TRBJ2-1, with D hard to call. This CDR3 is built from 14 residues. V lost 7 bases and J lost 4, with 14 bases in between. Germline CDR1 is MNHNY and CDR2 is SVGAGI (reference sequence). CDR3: CASNEQQIYNEQFF. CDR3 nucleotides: TGTGCCAGCAACGAGCAGCAGATATACAATGAGCAGTTCTTC.

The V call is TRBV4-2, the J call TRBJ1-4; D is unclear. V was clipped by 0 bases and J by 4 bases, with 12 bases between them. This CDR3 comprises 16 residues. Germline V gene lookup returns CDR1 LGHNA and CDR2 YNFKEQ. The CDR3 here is CASSQDFIVRNEKLFF. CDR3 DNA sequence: TGTGCCAGCAGCCAAGATTTTATCGTCCGTAATGAAAAACTGTTTTTT.

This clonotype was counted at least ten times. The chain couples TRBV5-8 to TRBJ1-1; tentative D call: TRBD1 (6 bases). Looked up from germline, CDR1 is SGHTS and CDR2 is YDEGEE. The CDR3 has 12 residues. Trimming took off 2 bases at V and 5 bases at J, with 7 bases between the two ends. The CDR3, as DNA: TGTGCCAGCAGCTTTAGGGGGACTGAAGCTTTCTTT. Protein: CASSFRGTEAFF.

The CDR3 nucleotides read TGCAGTGCTAGAGACCTTAGCGGGGGAGGAGATACGCAGTATTTT. It yields the protein CSARDLSGGGDTQYF. The chain links TRBV20-1 to TRBJ2-3, with 9 bases matching TRBD2. J gave up 5 bases and V 0 bases, and 6 bases lay outside the gene matches. Germline V lookup: CDR1 DFQATT, CDR2 SNEGSKA (reference sequence). The CDR3 length is 15 residues.

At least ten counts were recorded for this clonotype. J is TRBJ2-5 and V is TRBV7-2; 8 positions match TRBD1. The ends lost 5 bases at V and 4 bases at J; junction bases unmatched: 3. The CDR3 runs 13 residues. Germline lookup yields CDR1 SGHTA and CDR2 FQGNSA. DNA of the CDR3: TGTGCCAGCAGCACCGACAGGGGAGAGACCCAGTACTTC. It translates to CASSTDRGETQYF.

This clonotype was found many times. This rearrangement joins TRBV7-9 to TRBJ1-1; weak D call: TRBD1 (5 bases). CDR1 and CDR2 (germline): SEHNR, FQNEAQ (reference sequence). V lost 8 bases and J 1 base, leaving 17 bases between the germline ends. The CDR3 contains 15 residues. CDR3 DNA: TGTGCCAGCGGGGGAGGCCGGGCCGCGAACACTGAAGCTTTCTTT. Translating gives CASGGGRAANTEAFF.

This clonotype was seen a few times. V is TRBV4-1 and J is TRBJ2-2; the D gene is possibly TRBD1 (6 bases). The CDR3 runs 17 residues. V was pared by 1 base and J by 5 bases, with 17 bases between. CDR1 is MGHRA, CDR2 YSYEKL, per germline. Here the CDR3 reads CASSQAQLTGRTGELFF. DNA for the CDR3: TGCGCCAGCAGCCAAGCACAACTGACAGGCCGAACCGGGGAGCTGTTTTTT.

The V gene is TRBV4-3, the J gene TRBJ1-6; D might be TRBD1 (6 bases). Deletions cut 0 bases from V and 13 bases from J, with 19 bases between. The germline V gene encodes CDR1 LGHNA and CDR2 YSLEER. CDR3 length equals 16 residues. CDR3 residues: CASSQDIQGTVYPLHF. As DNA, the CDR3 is TGCGCCAGCAGCCAAGATATACAGGGAACTGTTTATCCCCTCCACTTT.